The following is a TCR beta chain sequence with its context. These data come from a study of beta chain features in type 1 diabetes. Germline trimming cut 6 bases from V and 2 bases from J; bases unmatched to any gene: 3. The CDR3 is 14 amino acids. From germline, CDR1 is LNHDA and CDR2 SQIVND (reference sequence). TCRB transcripts that were expressed got sequenced, as all of the isolated RNA had been reverse transcribed. Assay used: immunoSEQ multiplex PCR; TCRdb lists only in-frame clones, some missing. The sample lists tens of thousands of clones; almost 65% were seen once. The sample taken for sequencing was Tregs from blood. The source is a woman between 25 and 40 years old in good health. The gene calls are TRBV19 and TRBJ1-5; 8 bases line up with TRBD1. The CDR3 nucleotides are TGTGCCAGTAGGGACAGGGTCCGCAATCAGCCCCAGCATTTT. Translating gives CASRDRVRNQPQHF.